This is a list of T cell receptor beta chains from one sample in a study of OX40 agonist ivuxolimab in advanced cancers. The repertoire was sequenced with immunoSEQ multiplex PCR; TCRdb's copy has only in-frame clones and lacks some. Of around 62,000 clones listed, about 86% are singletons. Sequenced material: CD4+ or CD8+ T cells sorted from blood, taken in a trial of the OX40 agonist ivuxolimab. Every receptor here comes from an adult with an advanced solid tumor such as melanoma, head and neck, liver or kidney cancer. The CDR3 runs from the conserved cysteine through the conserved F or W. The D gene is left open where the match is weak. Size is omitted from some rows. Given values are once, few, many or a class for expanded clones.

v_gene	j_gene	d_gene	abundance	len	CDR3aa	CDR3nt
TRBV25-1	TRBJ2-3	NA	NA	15	CASSEMRGAPDTQYF	TGTGCCAGCAGTGAAATGAGGGGGGCCCCAGATACGCAGTATTTT
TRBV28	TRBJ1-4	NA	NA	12	CASGTVREKLFF	TGTGCCAGCGGCACTGTTAGGGAAAAACTGTTTTTT
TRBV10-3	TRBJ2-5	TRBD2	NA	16	CAISDSSGGFQETQYF	TGTGCCATCAGTGACTCTAGCGGGGGCTTCCAAGAGACCCAGTACTTC
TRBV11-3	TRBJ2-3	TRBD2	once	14	CASSRGLARDTQYF	TGTGCCAGCAGCCGCGGACTAGCTCGAGATACGCAGTATTTT
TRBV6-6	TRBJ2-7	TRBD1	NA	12	CASGQGAGEQYF	TGTGCCAGTGGGCAGGGGGCGGGCGAGCAGTACTTC
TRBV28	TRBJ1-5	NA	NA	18	CASSPPRTTARRNQPQHF	TGTGCCAGCAGTCCTCCCCGAACGACAGCCCGTCGAAATCAGCCCCAGCATTTT
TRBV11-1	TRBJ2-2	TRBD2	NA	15	CASSFLAGAPGELFF	TGTGCCAGCAGCTTTTTAGCGGGGGCCCCCGGGGAGCTGTTTTTT
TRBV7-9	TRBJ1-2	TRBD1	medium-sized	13	CASRSGQDYGYTF	TGTGCCAGCAGGTCGGGACAGGACTATGGCTACACCTTC
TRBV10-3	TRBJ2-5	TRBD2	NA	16	CAISERASGVQETQYF	TGTGCCATCAGTGAGAGGGCTAGCGGGGTTCAAGAGACCCAGTACTTC
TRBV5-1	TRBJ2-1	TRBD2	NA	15	CASSLEQRGGNEQFF	TGCGCCAGCAGCTTGGAACAGCGGGGGGGCAATGAGCAGTTCTTC
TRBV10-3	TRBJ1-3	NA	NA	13	CAISLGDGNTIYF	TGTGCCATCAGTCTAGGGGATGGAAACACCATATATTTT
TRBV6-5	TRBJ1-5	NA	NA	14	CASSYSIGEQPQHF	TGTGCCAGCAGTTACTCGATTGGGGAGCAGCCCCAGCATTTT
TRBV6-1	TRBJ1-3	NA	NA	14	CASSLSTAGNTIYF	TGTGCCAGCAGCCTATCGACTGCTGGAAACACCATATATTTT
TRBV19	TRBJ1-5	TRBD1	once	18	CASSTLGTGRRGNQPQHF	TGTGCCAGTAGCACACTCGGGACAGGCCGCCGGGGCAATCAGCCCCAGCATTTT
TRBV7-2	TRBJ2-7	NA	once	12	CASRAGIYEQYF	TGTGCCAGCCGCGCAGGCATCTACGAGCAGTACTTC
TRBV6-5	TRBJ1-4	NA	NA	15	CASSYSGSRDEKLFF	TGTGCCAGCAGTTACTCGGGGTCCCGGGACGAAAAACTGTTTTTT
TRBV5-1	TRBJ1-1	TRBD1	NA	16	CASSLNTGQGATEAFF	TGCGCCAGCAGCTTGAATACGGGACAGGGGGCGACTGAAGCTTTCTTT
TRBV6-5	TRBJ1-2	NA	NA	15	CASSSGWASLYGYTF	TGTGCCAGCAGTAGCGGGTGGGCAAGCCTCTATGGCTACACCTTC
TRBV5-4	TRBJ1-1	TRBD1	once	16	CASSGGTGTVNTEAFF	TGTGCCAGCAGCGGAGGAACCGGGACAGTAAACACTGAAGCTTTCTTT
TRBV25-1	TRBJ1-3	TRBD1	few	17	CASSETQEQGPGNTIYF	TGTGCCAGCAGTGAGACTCAGGAACAGGGGCCGGGAAACACCATATATTTT
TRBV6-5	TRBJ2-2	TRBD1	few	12	CATGQETGELFF	TGTGCCACGGGACAGGAGACCGGGGAGCTGTTTTTT
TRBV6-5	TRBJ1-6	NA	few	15	CASSYWDGNNSPLHF	TGTGCCAGCAGTTACTGGGACGGAAATAATTCACCCCTCCACTTT
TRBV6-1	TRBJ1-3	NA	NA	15	CASRLWEVGGNTIYF	TGTGCCAGCAGATTATGGGAGGTGGGTGGAAACACCATATATTTT
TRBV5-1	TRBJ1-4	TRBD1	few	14	CASSPGTGGEKLFF	TGCGCCAGCAGCCCAGGGACAGGGGGGGAAAAACTGTTTTTT
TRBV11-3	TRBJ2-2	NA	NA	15	CASSPTGLVTGELFF	TGTGCCAGCAGTCCTACAGGCCTGGTTACCGGGGAGCTGTTTTTT
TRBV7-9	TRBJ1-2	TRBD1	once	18	CASSFPGTGAGRTKGYTF	TGTGCCAGCAGCTTCCCCGGGACAGGGGCCGGGAGGACGAAAGGCTACACCTTC
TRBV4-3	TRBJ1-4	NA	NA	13	CASSLRMWGKLFF	TGCGCCAGCAGCCTCAGAATGTGGGGAAAACTGTTTTTT
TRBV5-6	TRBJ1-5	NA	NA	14	CASSLQTAEQPQHF	TGTGCCAGCAGCCTCCAGACAGCAGAGCAGCCCCAGCATTTT
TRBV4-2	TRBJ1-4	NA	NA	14	CASSQAGGYEKLFF	TGTGCCAGCAGCCAAGCTGGGGGGTATGAAAAACTGTTTTTT
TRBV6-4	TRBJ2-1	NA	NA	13	CASSGPGGTEQFF	TGTGCCAGCAGTGGTCCAGGAGGAACAGAGCAGTTCTTC
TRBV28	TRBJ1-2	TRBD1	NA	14	CASSSGQGNYGYTF	TGTGCCAGCAGCTCCGGACAGGGTAACTATGGCTACACCTTC
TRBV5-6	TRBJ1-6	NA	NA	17	CASSLVGGEVKNSPLHF	TGTGCCAGCAGCTTGGTGGGCGGAGAAGTAAAGAATTCACCCCTCCACTTT
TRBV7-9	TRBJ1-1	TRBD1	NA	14	CASSLRTGGLEAFF	TGTGCCAGCAGCTTACGGACAGGGGGCCTGGAAGCTTTCTTT
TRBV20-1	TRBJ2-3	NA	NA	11	CSARFPDTQYF	TGCAGTGCTCGCTTCCCAGATACGCAGTATTTT
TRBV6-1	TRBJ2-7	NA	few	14	CASSELPGLSEQYF	TGTGCCAGCAGTGAACTCCCAGGGCTCTCCGAGCAGTACTTC
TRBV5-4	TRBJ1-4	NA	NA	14	CASSLASRAEKLFF	TGTGCCAGCAGCTTGGCCTCGAGGGCTGAAAAACTGTTTTTT
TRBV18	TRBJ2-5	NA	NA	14	CASSIREGRETQYF	TGTGCCAGCTCAATACGGGAAGGACGGGAGACCCAGTACTTC